A selection of T cell receptor beta chains follows, all from one sample in a study of blood T cell repertoires in COVID-19. The repertoire was sequenced with immunoSEQ multiplex PCR; TCRdb's copy has only in-frame clones and lacks some. The sample records approximately 460,000 clones, 75% to 90% being singletons. Specimen: peripheral blood. These receptors originate from a man aged 18 to 35 with COVID-19, enrolled during active disease. CDR3s include the opening cysteine and the closing phenylalanine or tryptophan. The D gene is left open where the match is weak. Size is stated for part of the rows, as once, few or many counts, or as a class when the clone is expanded.

D: .; J: TRBJ2-3; size: .; V: TRBV12-3/TRBV12-4; CDR3: CASSSSTDTQYF; DNA: TGTGCCAGCAGTTCTAGCACAGATACGCAGTATTTT
D: .; J: TRBJ1-2; size: .; V: TRBV4-1; CDR3: CASSQGAYGYTF; DNA: TGCGCCAGCAGCCAAGGAGCCTATGGCTACACCTTC
D: TRBD1; J: TRBJ2-1; size: once; V: TRBV24-1; CDR3: CATSDTGGAVHNEQFF; DNA: TGTGCCACCAGCGATACAGGGGGCGCGGTCCACAATGAGCAGTTCTTC
D: .; J: TRBJ2-1; size: .; V: TRBV5-1; CDR3: CASSSAGPPTPYNEQFF; DNA: TGCGCCAGCAGCTCTGCGGGACCCCCTACCCCCTACAATGAGCAGTTCTTC
D: .; J: TRBJ2-1; size: once; V: TRBV9; CDR3: CASSESGYNEQFF; DNA: TGTGCCAGCAGCGAGTCGGGATACAATGAGCAGTTCTTC
D: TRBD2; J: TRBJ2-1; size: .; V: TRBV7-8; CDR3: CASSVSGGARDEQFF; DNA: TGTGCCAGCAGCGTTAGCGGGGGGGCCCGGGATGAGCAGTTCTTC
D: .; J: TRBJ1-1; size: .; V: TRBV14; CDR3: CASSFYAGAAEAFF; DNA: TGTGCCAGCAGCTTTTACGCAGGGGCTGCTGAAGCTTTCTTT
D: .; J: TRBJ1-2; size: .; V: TRBV6-1; CDR3: CASSEEDIGYTF; DNA: TGTGCCAGCAGTGAAGAGGACATCGGCTACACCTTC
D: .; J: TRBJ1-5; size: .; V: TRBV30; CDR3: CAWTEEHQPQHF; DNA: TGTGCCTGGACCGAGGAGCATCAGCCCCAGCATTTT
D: TRBD2; J: TRBJ2-1; size: .; V: TRBV7-9; CDR3: CASSPTSGTLHEQFF; DNA: TGTGCCAGCAGCCCGACTAGCGGAACTCTCCATGAGCAGTTCTTC
D: .; J: TRBJ1-5; size: .; V: TRBV2; CDR3: CASSEALPGDQPQHF; DNA: TGTGCCAGCAGTGAAGCTCTGCCAGGGGATCAGCCCCAGCATTTT
D: .; J: TRBJ1-2; size: .; V: TRBV3-1/TRBV3-2; CDR3: CASSQGGGNYGYTF; DNA: TGTGCCAGCAGCCAAGGAGGGGGTAACTATGGCTACACCTTC
D: TRBD1; J: TRBJ1-1; size: .; V: TRBV10-2; CDR3: CASSEIRTGETEAFF; DNA: TGCGCCAGCAGTGAGATTCGGACAGGTGAGACTGAAGCTTTCTTT
D: TRBD2; J: TRBJ2-1; size: .; V: TRBV11-2; CDR3: CASSLVTGGPLAEQFF; DNA: TGTGCCAGCAGCTTAGTTACGGGAGGCCCCTTAGCAGAGCAGTTCTTC
D: .; J: TRBJ2-1; size: once; V: TRBV19; CDR3: CANRTGGPHNEQFF; DNA: TGTGCCAATCGGACCGGGGGACCGCACAATGAGCAGTTCTTC
D: TRBD2; J: TRBJ2-7; size: .; V: TRBV4-2; CDR3: CASSQAGTSGIYEQYF; DNA: TGTGCCAGCAGCCAGGCCGGGACTAGCGGAATCTACGAGCAGTACTTC
D: TRBD2; J: TRBJ2-1; size: once; V: TRBV5-1; CDR3: CASSESGRADNEQFF; DNA: TGCGCCAGCAGCGAGAGCGGGAGAGCGGACAATGAGCAGTTCTTC
D: TRBD1; J: TRBJ1-1; size: .; V: TRBV4-1; CDR3: CASSQTGQSNTEAFF; DNA: TGCGCCAGCAGCCAGACGGGACAGAGTAACACTGAAGCTTTCTTT
D: .; J: TRBJ2-3; size: .; V: TRBV6-5; CDR3: CASSYGAASTDTQYF; DNA: TGTGCCAGCAGTTACGGGGCAGCTAGCACAGATACGCAGTATTTT
D: .; J: TRBJ1-5; size: .; V: TRBV19; CDR3: CASSMRSRGKGQPQHF; DNA: TGTGCCAGTAGTATGCGTTCTCGGGGGAAGGGTCAGCCCCAGCATTTT
D: .; J: TRBJ2-5; size: .; V: TRBV15; CDR3: CATSRDLAETQYF; DNA: TGTGCCACCAGCAGAGATTTAGCGGAGACCCAGTACTTC
D: .; J: TRBJ2-5; size: once; V: TRBV6-2/TRBV6-3; CDR3: CASSSGETQYF; DNA: TGTGCCAGCAGTTCCGGGGAGACCCAGTACTTC
D: .; J: TRBJ2-7; size: .; V: TRBV24-1; CDR3: CATSDPGGNEQYF; DNA: TGTGCCACCAGTGACCCCGGAGGCAACGAGCAGTACTTC